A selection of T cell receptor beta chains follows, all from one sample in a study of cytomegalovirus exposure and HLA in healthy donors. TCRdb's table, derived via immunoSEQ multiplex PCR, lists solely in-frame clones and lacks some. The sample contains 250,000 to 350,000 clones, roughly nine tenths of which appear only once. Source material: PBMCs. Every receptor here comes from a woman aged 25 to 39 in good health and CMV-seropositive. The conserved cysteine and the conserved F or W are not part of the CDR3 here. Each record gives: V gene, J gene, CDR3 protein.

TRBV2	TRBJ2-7	ASMRGAYEQY
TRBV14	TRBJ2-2	ASSRTSGRNTGELF
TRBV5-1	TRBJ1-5	ASSLDPRSQPQH
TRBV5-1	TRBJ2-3	ASLAGPSTDTQY
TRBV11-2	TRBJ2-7	ASSRDRGFPSSYEQY
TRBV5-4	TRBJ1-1	ASSLRQDEAF
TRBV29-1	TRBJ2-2	SVGWAGDTGELF
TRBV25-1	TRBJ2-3	ASSDPGQGTDTQY
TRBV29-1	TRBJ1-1	SVEREGTEAF
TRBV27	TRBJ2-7	ASLYEQY
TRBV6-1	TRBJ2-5	ASNRGLETQY
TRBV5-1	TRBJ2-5	ASSFRSRGQETQY
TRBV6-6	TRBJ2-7	ASRGQGSYEQY
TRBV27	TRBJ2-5	ASSPNSETQY
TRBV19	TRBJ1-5	ASLFNRYRGRGDNQPQH
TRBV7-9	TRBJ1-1	ASSLEVPPEAF
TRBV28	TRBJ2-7	ASKDREPYEQY
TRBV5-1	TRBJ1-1	ASSLNRDLNTEAF
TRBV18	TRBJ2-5	ASSLTGGRETQY
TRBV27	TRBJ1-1	ASSLGPWREANTEAF
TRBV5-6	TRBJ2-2	ASSLVGGELF
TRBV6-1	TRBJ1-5	ASSTGGQPQH
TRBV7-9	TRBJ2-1	ASSPRLATYNEQF
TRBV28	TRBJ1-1	ASSSGTGTEAF
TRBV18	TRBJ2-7	ASSPAIGYEQY
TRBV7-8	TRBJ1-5	ASSAWDGQIRNQPQH
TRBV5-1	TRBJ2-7	ASSLTSGSSYEQY
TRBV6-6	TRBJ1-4	ASSYAGGGNEKLF
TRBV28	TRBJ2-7	ASSLRGPTSYEQY
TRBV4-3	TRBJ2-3	ASSQDRLARADTQY
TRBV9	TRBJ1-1	ASSVAQLNTEAF
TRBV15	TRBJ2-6	ATSSSAGSGANVLT